These T cell receptor beta chains were read from a single sample in a study of tumor-infiltrating lymphocytes in primary liver carcinoma. MiXCR, applied by TCRdb to the multiplex PCR reads, yields one record per CDR3 protein. The sample has roughly 36,000 distinct CDR3 sequences; more than 60% are singletons. Sequencing used tumor-adjacent normal liver tissue. The receptors were sampled from a man in his forties with primary liver carcinoma and hepatitis B virus infection. Each CDR3 is given with its conserved first and last residue. A D gene is named only where the DNA matches it firmly. Where a row states a size, it is once, few, many or the class of an expanded clone; other rows omit it.

j_call: TRBJ2-4
clone_size: once
v_call: TRBV29-1
d_call: -
cdr3_aa: CSVVVGGWDKNIQYF
cdr3_nt: TGCAGCGTTGTCGTAGGAGGCTGGGACAAAAACATTCAGTACTTC

j_call: TRBJ1-6
clone_size: -
v_call: TRBV14
d_call: -
cdr3_aa: CPSSQDQNHQASYNSSLHF
cdr3_nt: TGTCCCAGCAGCCAAGATCAGAACCACCAGGCATCCTATAATTCATCCCTCCACTTT

j_call: TRBJ2-3
clone_size: -
v_call: TRBV11-2
d_call: -
cdr3_aa: CASSSQTDTQYF
cdr3_nt: TGTGCCAGCAGCTCCCAGACAGATACGCAGTATTTT

j_call: TRBJ2-3
clone_size: -
v_call: TRBV4-2
d_call: -
cdr3_aa: CASGRESTDTQYF
cdr3_nt: TGTGCCAGCGGTCGGGAGTCCACAGATACGCAGTATTTT

j_call: TRBJ2-7
clone_size: -
v_call: TRBV5-4
d_call: TRBD1
cdr3_aa: CASSPAVGTGSYEQYF
cdr3_nt: TGTGCCAGCAGCCCGGCGGTCGGGACAGGGAGCTACGAGCAGTACTTC

j_call: TRBJ2-1
clone_size: medium-sized
v_call: TRBV29-1
d_call: -
cdr3_aa: CSFPVYNEQFF
cdr3_nt: TGCAGCTTTCCGGTATACAATGAGCAGTTCTTC

j_call: TRBJ1-4
clone_size: many
v_call: TRBV6-6
d_call: -
cdr3_aa: CASSSSTTNEKLFF
cdr3_nt: TGTGCCAGCAGTTCCTCGACAACTAATGAAAAACTGTTTTTT

j_call: TRBJ2-3
clone_size: once
v_call: TRBV11-2
d_call: TRBD1
cdr3_aa: CAGSLVSQGRFTQYF
cdr3_nt: TGTGCCGGCAGCTTAGTATCACAGGGGCGATTTACGCAGTATTTT

j_call: TRBJ2-2
clone_size: -
v_call: TRBV29-1
d_call: TRBD2
cdr3_aa: CSVGTSAANTVELFF
cdr3_nt: TGTAGCGTTGGGACTAGCGCAGCGAACACCGTGGAGCTGTTTTTT

j_call: TRBJ2-1
clone_size: -
v_call: TRBV20-1
d_call: -
cdr3_aa: CSAEAHNEQFF
cdr3_nt: TGCAGTGCGGAGGCTCACAATGAGCAGTTCTTC

j_call: TRBJ2-7
clone_size: -
v_call: TRBV29-1
d_call: TRBD1
cdr3_aa: CGVAPTGLHWQYF
cdr3_nt: TGCGGCGTTGCCCCGACAGGGCTCCACTGGCAGTACTTC

j_call: TRBJ2-1
clone_size: many
v_call: TRBV7-8
d_call: -
cdr3_aa: CASSPAGRGNEQFF
cdr3_nt: TGTGCCAGCAGCCCAGCCGGCCGCGGGAATGAGCAGTTCTTC

j_call: TRBJ1-1
clone_size: -
v_call: TRBV12-3/TRBV12-4
d_call: -
cdr3_aa: CASSSSLMGTEASF
cdr3_nt: TGTGCCAGCAGTTCATCGCTGATGGGCACTGAAGCCTCCTTT

j_call: TRBJ2-5
clone_size: many
v_call: TRBV20-1
d_call: -
cdr3_aa: CSARDGSGRETQYF
cdr3_nt: TGCAGTGCTAGAGATGGGTCGGGGAGAGAGACCCAGTACTTC

j_call: TRBJ2-3
clone_size: -
v_call: TRBV29-1
d_call: TRBD2
cdr3_aa: CSVRAGGRRYAVF
cdr3_nt: TGCAGCGTCCGGGCGGGGGGGCGGAGATACGCAGTATTT

j_call: TRBJ2-1
clone_size: -
v_call: TRBV7-8
d_call: TRBD2
cdr3_aa: CVSSLTSGRVDEQFF
cdr3_nt: TGTGTCAGCAGTCTGACTAGCGGGAGAGTCGATGAGCAGTTCTTC

j_call: TRBJ2-1
clone_size: few
v_call: TRBV6-2/TRBV6-3
d_call: TRBD2
cdr3_aa: CASCYTAGDLNEQFF
cdr3_nt: TGTGCCAGCTGTTACACGGCGGGAGACCTCAATGAGCAGTTCTTC

j_call: TRBJ2-7
clone_size: -
v_call: TRBV10-3
d_call: -
cdr3_aa: CAISGSAAPRYEQYF
cdr3_nt: TGTGCCATCAGTGGGTCGGCAGCCCCCAGGTACGAGCAGTACTTC

j_call: TRBJ2-7
clone_size: -
v_call: TRBV6-5
d_call: TRBD1
cdr3_aa: CANRGTGKYEQYF
cdr3_nt: TGTGCCAACAGGGGGACAGGTAAGTACGAGCAGTACTTC

j_call: TRBJ2-7
clone_size: -
v_call: TRBV29-1
d_call: -
cdr3_aa: CCAFMPGRSYEQYF
cdr3_nt: TGCTGCGCTTTCATGCCAGGGCGGTCCTACGAGCAGTACTTC

j_call: TRBJ2-1
clone_size: -
v_call: TRBV10-3
d_call: TRBD2
cdr3_aa: CAISEPGLAGFSFYNEQFF
cdr3_nt: TGTGCCATCAGTGAGCCTGGACTAGCGGGATTCAGCTTCTACAATGAGCAGTTCTTC

j_call: TRBJ1-5
clone_size: -
v_call: TRBV28
d_call: -
cdr3_aa: CASSLPNWARGSNQPQHF
cdr3_nt: -

j_call: TRBJ2-5
clone_size: -
v_call: TRBV4-1
d_call: TRBD2
cdr3_aa: CASSPNREAQYF
cdr3_nt: TGCGCCAGCAGCCCCAACCGGGAGGCCCAGTACTTC

j_call: TRBJ2-7
clone_size: -
v_call: TRBV19
d_call: TRBD2
cdr3_aa: CASSLRNSGRSYEQYF
cdr3_nt: TGTGCCAGTAGTCTCCGGAACAGCGGGAGGTCCTACGAGCAGTACTTC

j_call: TRBJ2-1
clone_size: -
v_call: TRBV6-1
d_call: -
cdr3_aa: CASIPSNSEQFF
cdr3_nt: TGTGCCAGCATTCCGTCCAACAGTGAACAGTTCTTC

j_call: TRBJ1-2
clone_size: -
v_call: TRBV11-2
d_call: -
cdr3_aa: CASSSSVGSGYTF
cdr3_nt: TGTGCCAGCAGCTCCTCCGTGGGCTCAGGCTACACCTTC

j_call: TRBJ1-1
clone_size: -
v_call: TRBV4-2
d_call: -
cdr3_aa: CANSQDRGNTEAFF
cdr3_nt: TGTGCCAATAGCCAAGATCGTGGGAACACTGAAGCTTTCTTT

j_call: TRBJ2-1
clone_size: -
v_call: TRBV13
d_call: -
cdr3_aa: CAISLGDLGRGNEQFF
cdr3_nt: TGTGCCATCAGCTTAGGGGACCTGGGAAGGGGCAATGAGCAATTCTTC

j_call: TRBJ2-1
clone_size: medium-sized
v_call: TRBV29-1
d_call: -
cdr3_aa: CSVDVAGLYNEQFF
cdr3_nt: TGCAGCGTTGATGTCGCGGGCCTCTACAATGAGCAGTTCTTC

j_call: TRBJ2-7
clone_size: -
v_call: TRBV29-1
d_call: -
cdr3_aa: CSVRDKAYEQCF
cdr3_nt: TGCAGCGTTCGGGACAAGGCCTACGAGCAATGCTTC

j_call: TRBJ2-7
clone_size: many
v_call: TRBV25-1
d_call: -
cdr3_aa: CASSEGGSYEQYF
cdr3_nt: TGTGCCAGCAGTGAAGGGGGCTCCTACGAGCAGTACTTC

j_call: TRBJ1-1
clone_size: -
v_call: TRBV29-1
d_call: -
cdr3_aa: CSVRNNTEAFF
cdr3_nt: TGCAGCGTTCGCAATAACACTGAAGCTTTCTTT

j_call: TRBJ2-3
clone_size: -
v_call: TRBV10-3
d_call: -
cdr3_aa: CAINQRGPTTDTQCF
cdr3_nt: TGTGCCATCAACCAGAGGGGACCGACCACAGATACGCAATGTTTT

j_call: TRBJ2-3
clone_size: -
v_call: TRBV10-3
d_call: TRBD1
cdr3_aa: CAINVWQRGLTDTQYF
cdr3_nt: TGTGCCATCAATGTCTGGCAGAGGGGGCTCACAGATACGCAGTATTTT

j_call: TRBJ2-1
clone_size: -
v_call: TRBV2
d_call: -
cdr3_aa: CASSQPIPKYNEQFF
cdr3_nt: TGTGCCAGCAGCCAACCCATACCCAAGTACAATGAGCAGTTCTTC

j_call: TRBJ1-1
clone_size: few
v_call: TRBV6-5
d_call: -
cdr3_aa: CTSNYSAGVTEAFF
cdr3_nt: TGTACCAGCAATTACTCAGCAGGGGTAACTGAAGCTTTCTTT

j_call: TRBJ2-3
clone_size: -
v_call: TRBV6-4
d_call: TRBD2
cdr3_aa: CARSELGGSGDAQYF
cdr3_nt: TGTGCCAGAAGTGAACTGGGCGGGAGCGGGGATGCGCAGTATTTT

j_call: TRBJ1-2
clone_size: once
v_call: TRBV5-4
d_call: -
cdr3_aa: CASSLGLGGGPQGWQGYTF
cdr3_nt: TGTGCCAGCAGCTTAGGTCTCGGTGGGGGACCCCAGGGCTGGCAGGGCTACACCTTC

j_call: TRBJ2-1
clone_size: -
v_call: TRBV6-1
d_call: -
cdr3_aa: CASSEEAGGYDEQFF
cdr3_nt: TGTGCTAGCAGTGAAGAAGCGGGTGGATACGATGAGCAGTTCTTC

j_call: TRBJ2-1
clone_size: -
v_call: TRBV12-5
d_call: TRBD2
cdr3_aa: CASGLDWGLGLAGALHEQFF
cdr3_nt: TGTGCTAGTGGTTTGGACTGGGGGCTGGGACTAGCGGGAGCACTGCATGAGCAGTTCTTC

j_call: TRBJ2-3
clone_size: -
v_call: TRBV11-2
d_call: -
cdr3_aa: CATSFRTHYTDTQYF
cdr3_nt: TGTGCCACCAGCTTTCGGACTCACTATACTGATACGCAGTATTTT

j_call: TRBJ1-2
clone_size: -
v_call: TRBV29-1
d_call: -
cdr3_aa: CSVEWGIYGYTF
cdr3_nt: TGCAGCGTTGAGTGGGGGATCTATGGCTACACCTTC

j_call: TRBJ2-1
clone_size: -
v_call: TRBV5-1
d_call: TRBD2
cdr3_aa: CASSSSGGYNEQSF
cdr3_nt: TGCGCCAGCAGTTCTAGCGGGGGGTACAATGAGCAGTCCTTC